A selection of T cell receptor beta chains follows, all from one sample in a study of identical twins' blood T cells. Each CDR3 protein is one row after TCRdb ran MiXCR on the 5' RACE reads. The sample yields 300,000 to 400,000 distinct CDR3 sequences, 25% to 35% seen once. Sequenced material: PBMCs. These receptors originate from a woman aged 18 to 50 in good health. Both conserved end residues are part of each CDR3. The order of the fields is J gene, D gene, clone size, V gene, CDR3 protein, CDR3 DNA. D genes are given only for firm matches. Not every row has a clone size; where given, it reads once, few, many or a size class.

j_gene: TRBJ2-3
d_gene: .
abundance: many
v_gene: TRBV10-3
CDR3aa: CASGTGPDTQYF
CDR3nt: TGTGCCTCCGGGACGGGACCAGATACGCAGTATTTT

j_gene: TRBJ1-6
d_gene: .
abundance: few
v_gene: TRBV2
CDR3aa: CASIMGLRNSPLHF
CDR3nt: TGTGCCAGCATAATGGGTCTCAGGAATTCACCCCTCCACTTT

j_gene: TRBJ1-2
d_gene: .
abundance: few
v_gene: TRBV21-1
CDR3aa: CASSFSGLSQANYGYTF
CDR3nt: TGTGCCAGCTCATTTTCGGGACTATCCCAAGCTAACTATGGCTACACCTTC

j_gene: TRBJ2-5
d_gene: TRBD1
abundance: .
v_gene: TRBV7-7
CDR3aa: CASSPGQGGGETQYF
CDR3nt: TGTGCTAGCAGCCCTGGACAGGGAGGAGGGGAGACCCAGTACTTC

j_gene: TRBJ1-1
d_gene: TRBD1
abundance: few
v_gene: TRBV6-2/TRBV6-3
CDR3aa: CASSSGQGRRSYTEAFF
CDR3nt: TGTGCCAGCAGTTCGGGACAGGGTAGAAGATCATACACTGAAGCTTTCTTT

j_gene: TRBJ1-2
d_gene: .
abundance: few
v_gene: TRBV5-1
CDR3aa: CASSSDDRSYGYTF
CDR3nt: TGCGCCAGCAGCTCTGATGACAGAAGCTATGGCTACACCTTC

j_gene: TRBJ1-2
d_gene: .
abundance: .
v_gene: TRBV7-9
CDR3aa: CASSPKRDTYGYTF
CDR3nt: TGTGCCAGCAGCCCTAAACGGGACACCTATGGCTACACCTTC

j_gene: TRBJ1-1
d_gene: .
abundance: .
v_gene: TRBV15
CDR3aa: CATSILGLTSRAFF
CDR3nt: TGTGCCACCAGCATTCTGGGGCTAACCTCAAGAGCTTTCTTT

j_gene: TRBJ2-2
d_gene: TRBD1
abundance: .
v_gene: TRBV19
CDR3aa: CASRRQGRNTGELFF
CDR3nt: TGTGCCAGTAGGCGACAGGGGCGGAACACCGGGGAGCTGTTTTTT

j_gene: TRBJ1-6
d_gene: TRBD1
abundance: .
v_gene: TRBV7-2
CDR3aa: CASSVQGAKYNSPLHF
CDR3nt: TGTGCCAGCAGCGTACAGGGGGCGAAGTATAATTCACCCCTCCACTTT

j_gene: TRBJ2-2
d_gene: TRBD2
abundance: .
v_gene: TRBV20-1
CDR3aa: CSARGLALNTGELFF
CDR3nt: TGCAGTGCTAGGGGACTAGCGCTCAACACCGGGGAGCTGTTTTTT

j_gene: TRBJ2-1
d_gene: TRBD2
abundance: many
v_gene: TRBV20-1
CDR3aa: CSANSGVDNEQFF
CDR3nt: TGCAGTGCCAATAGCGGGGTAGACAATGAGCAGTTCTTC

j_gene: TRBJ1-6
d_gene: .
abundance: .
v_gene: TRBV6-5
CDR3aa: CASTSHGRSYNSPLHF
CDR3nt: TGTGCCAGCACCTCACACGGTCGCTCCTATAATTCACCCCTCCACTTT

j_gene: TRBJ1-1
d_gene: .
abundance: few
v_gene: TRBV24-1
CDR3aa: CATSYPGFFGNTEAFF
CDR3nt: TGTGCCACCAGTTACCCGGGGTTCTTTGGGAACACTGAAGCTTTCTTT

j_gene: TRBJ2-7
d_gene: .
abundance: few
v_gene: TRBV6-1
CDR3aa: CASGQGYEQYF
CDR3nt: TGTGCCAGCGGCCAAGGTTACGAGCAGTACTTC

j_gene: TRBJ1-2
d_gene: .
abundance: few
v_gene: TRBV6-1
CDR3aa: CASSPGATGARYGYTF
CDR3nt: TGTGCCAGCAGCCCTGGGGCCACTGGGGCGCGATATGGCTACACCTTC

j_gene: TRBJ1-3
d_gene: .
abundance: many
v_gene: TRBV29-1
CDR3aa: CSVEKGNTIYF
CDR3nt: TGCAGCGTTGAAAAAGGAAACACCATATATTTT